The clone carrying this TCR beta chain was detected only a few times. The data are from a study of T cell responses to AZD1222 COVID-19 vaccine. Using immunoSEQ multiplex PCR, the repertoire was profiled, and TCRdb retains in-frame clones only, with some absent. The sample lists 110,000 to 150,000 clones; around 90% were seen once. This clonotype originated in an adult who received the AZD1222 COVID-19 vaccine. This sample comprised peripheral blood, obtained 28 days after the second AZD1222 dose.

As DNA, the CDR3 is TGTGCCAGCAGCTTGGGGGGACAATATGGCTACACCTTC. Translation: CASSLGGQYGYTF. The genes are TRBV5-4 and TRBJ1-2; D possibly corresponds to TRBD1 (6 bases). The V gene's germline CDR1 is SGHNT and CDR2 YYREEE (reference sequence). There are 13 residues in the CDR3. V was trimmed by 0 bases and J by 5 bases, leaving 8 bases between them.